The 22 T cell receptor beta chains below come from one sample, sequenced in a study of blood T cell repertoires in COVID-19. The repertoire was sequenced with immunoSEQ multiplex PCR; TCRdb's copy has only in-frame clones and lacks some. The data hold approximately 46,000 clones, with approximately 81% observed a single time. The sequenced sample consisted of peripheral blood. The receptors here all came from a woman in her 70s with acute or convalescent COVID-19.

This CDR3 is CASSPGQSSYEQYF. CDR3 sequence (DNA): TGTGCCAGCTCACCGGGACAGTCCTCCTACGAGCAGTACTTC. The V call is TRBV18, the J call TRBJ2-7; 7 positions agree with TRBD1. J lost 0 bases, V lost 3 bases, and 2 bases had no gene match. CDR1 KGHSH and CDR2 LQKENI come from the germline V gene. The CDR3 loop spans 14 amino acids.

This chain joins TRBV9 and TRBJ2-7; TRBD2 matches 16 bases. This CDR3 spans 17 amino acids. Germline V gene lookup returns CDR1 SGDLS and CDR2 YYNGEE. The junction had 7 bases not matched to a gene; V was cut back by 4 bases and J by 3 bases. The CDR3 here is CASSLGLAGGQSYEQYF. Written as DNA, the CDR3 is TGTGCCAGCAGCTTGGGACTAGCGGGAGGGCAAAGCTACGAGCAGTACTTC. The full variable domain, in which reference TRBV9 and TRBJ2-7 provide the parts outside the CDR3, is DSGVTQTPKHLITATGQRVTLRCSPRSGDLSVYWYQQSLDQGLQFLIQYYNGEERAKGNILERFSAQQFPDLHSELNLSSLELGDSALYFCASSLGLAGGQSYEQYFGPGTRLTVT.

The chain employs TRBV9 and TRBJ2-7, with 7 bases matching TRBD1. The trim removed 4 bases at V and 5 bases at J, leaving 15 bases unmatched. This CDR3 comprises 16 residues. Germline V gives CDR1 SGDLS, CDR2 YYNGEE. The CDR3 nucleotides read TGTGCCAGCAGCCTTCTCGGCGCAGGGGGTACAGACGAGCAGTACTTC. Protein sequence: CASSLLGAGGTDEQYF. The full variable domain, completed using reference TRBV9 and TRBJ2-7, is DSGVTQTPKHLITATGQRVTLRCSPRSGDLSVYWYQQSLDQGLQFLIQYYNGEERAKGNILERFSAQQFPDLHSELNLSSLELGDSALYFCASSLLGAGGTDEQYFGPGTRLTVT.

The chain carries TRBV11-3 and TRBJ1-2; D gene ambiguous. CDR1 SGHNT and CDR2 YENEEA come from the germline V gene. V lost 3 bases and J lost 2, with 7 bases in between. The CDR3 contains 13 residues. The CDR3 nucleotides read TGTGCCAGCAGCTTGGGGAGAAACTATGGCTACACCTTC. Protein: CASSLGRNYGYTF. Based on the CDR3 plus reference TRBV11-3 and TRBJ1-2, the full variable domain is EAGVVQSPRYKIIEKKQPVAFWCNPISGHNTLYWYLQNLGQGPELLIRYENEEAVDDSQLPKDRFSAERLKGVDSTLKIQPAELGDSAVYLCASSLGRNYGYTFGSGTRLTVV.

V gene TRBV28 combines with J gene TRBJ2-3; 8 bases agree with TRBD2. J lost 1 base, V lost 6 bases, and 9 bases had no gene match. CDR3 length equals 16 residues. CDR1 is MDHEN and CDR2 is SYDVKM in the germline V gene. The CDR3 protein is CASSLSGSYGTDTQYF. In nucleotides, the CDR3 is TGTGCCAGCAGCTTGAGCGGGAGTTATGGCACAGATACGCAGTATTTT.

J is TRBJ1-6 and V is TRBV30, with TRBD1 as a possible D gene (6 bases). CDR3 length: 15 amino acids. Germline lookup yields CDR1 GTSNPN and CDR2 SVGIG (reference sequence). V lost 4 bases to trimming and J lost 5 bases, with 15 bases between them. The CDR3 is CAWKAGGAHNSPLHF. CDR3 coding DNA: TGTGCCTGGAAGGCCGGGGGGGCGCATAATTCACCCCTCCACTTT.

The chain employs TRBV5-6 and TRBJ1-2; 7 bases align to TRBD1. J lost 0 bases, V lost 6 bases, and 8 bases had no gene match. This CDR3 is 15 amino acids long. Looked up from germline, CDR1 is SGHDT and CDR2 is YYEEEE. The chain's CDR3 is CASTKLQGTNYGYTF. The CDR3 coding sequence is TGTGCCAGCACCAAATTACAGGGGACTAACTATGGCTACACCTTC.

The chain employs TRBV2 and TRBJ2-2, with D tentatively TRBD1 (6 bases). Trimming left V 6 bases short and J 5 bases short, with 13 bases between. CDR3 length equals 14 residues. The germline CDR1 and CDR2 sequences are SNHLY and FYNNEI. The CDR3 region is CASRSGVETGELFF. The DNA for the CDR3 is TGTGCCAGCAGGTCAGGGGTAGAGACCGGGGAGCTGTTTTTT.

The chain employs TRBV19 and TRBJ1-5; TRBD1 aligns across 7 bases. Germline CDR1 is LNHDA and CDR2 is SQIVND (reference sequence). The CDR3 covers 17 residues. The V gene end was trimmed by 7 bases and the J gene end by 0 bases; junction bases not matched to a gene: 12. CDR3 in amino acids: CASNPLTGRNSNQPQHF. The CDR3 bases are TGTGCCAGTAATCCTCTGACAGGGAGAAATAGCAATCAGCCCCAGCATTTT.

V and J are TRBV27 and TRBJ2-1, with 14 bases aligning to TRBD2. J lost 7 bases, V lost 8 bases, and 7 bases had no gene match. This CDR3 has 15 residues. In germline, CDR1 is MNHEY, CDR2 SMNVEV (reference sequence). Here the CDR3 DNA reads TGTGCCAGCGCCAGGACTAGCGGGAGGAGAAATGAGCAGTTCTTC. It codes for CASARTSGRRNEQFF.

This clone was seen only once. The chain joins TRBV2 to TRBJ2-7; the D gene is possibly TRBD1 (5 bases). The CDR3 totals 14 residues. Trimming took off 5 bases at V and 5 bases at J, with 16 bases between the two ends. CDR1 and CDR2 (germline): SNHLY, FYNNEI. The CDR3, as DNA: TGTGCCAGCAGTAACCTAGTAAGGGGCGACGAGCAGTACTTC. This encodes CASSNLVRGDEQYF.

The gene calls are TRBV7-2 and TRBJ2-5; perhaps TRBD2 as D (5 bases). Looked up from germline, CDR1 is SGHTA and CDR2 is FQGNSA. V lost 5 bases and J 2 bases, leaving 12 bases between the germline ends. The CDR3 spans 14 residues. The CDR3 DNA reads TGTGCCAGCAGCCCAGGAGCGGCACAAGAGACCCAGTACTTC. Translating gives CASSPGAAQETQYF. Supplemented by reference TRBV7-2 and TRBJ2-5, the full variable domain reads GAGVSQSPSNKVTEKGKDVELRCDPISGHTALYWYRQSLGQGLEFLIYFQGNSAPDKSGLPSDRFSAERTGGSVSTLTIQRTQQEDSAVYLCASSPGAAQETQYFGPGTRLLVL.

This clone was recorded only once. J is TRBJ1-2 and V is TRBV6-1, with unresolved D. The CDR3 totals 13 residues. Looked up from germline, CDR1 is MNHNS and CDR2 is SASEGT. The germline V and J ends were trimmed by 0 bases and 8 bases, with 10 bases remaining between them. The CDR3 DNA is TGTGCCAGCAGTGAAGCGAGGGTATCCGGCTACACCTTC. Translation: CASSEARVSGYTF.

The chain is built from TRBV4-1 and TRBJ2-5, with a possible D match to TRBD1 (6 bases). Trimming removed 3 bases from V and 1 base from J, with 12 bases in between. This CDR3 has 15 residues. Germline V gene lookup returns CDR1 MGHRA and CDR2 YSYEKL. In DNA form, the CDR3 reads TGCGCCAGCAGCCACGGTCCGGACAGCCAAGAGACCCAGTACTTC. This sequence encodes CASSHGPDSQETQYF.

V is TRBV2 and J is TRBJ1-1, with 7 positions matching TRBD1. With V trimmed by 0 bases and J by 9 bases, 7 bases remained unmatched. Germline V CDR1 and CDR2: SNHLY, FYNNEI. The CDR3 length is 14 residues. CDR3 protein: CASSEATPGQQAFF. CDR3 bases: TGTGCCAGCAGTGAAGCGACTCCGGGACAGCAAGCTTTCTTT.

This clone showed up just once. The rearrangement uses TRBV7-2 and TRBJ2-1, with 8 positions matching TRBD2. The junction had 7 bases not matched to a gene; V was cut back by 2 bases and J by 1 base. This CDR3 contains 17 residues. Germline CDR1 SGHTA, CDR2 FQGNSA. In nucleotides, the CDR3 is TGTGCCAGCAGCTTATGGTTTAGCGGGACTTCCTACAATGAGCAGTTCTTC. It translates to CASSLWFSGTSYNEQFF.

This chain connects TRBV19 to TRBJ1-5; D is uncertain. Per germline, CDR1 LNHDA and CDR2 SQIVND (reference sequence). The CDR3 loop spans 16 amino acids. The germline V and J ends were trimmed by 6 bases and 7 bases, with 22 bases remaining between them. DNA for the CDR3: TGTGCCAGTAGACTCTCTTGGGAGAACAGATGGCAGCCCCAGCATTTT. Amino acid sequence: CASRLSWENRWQPQHF. Drawing the rest from reference TRBV19 and TRBJ1-5, the complete variable domain is DGGITQSPKYLFRKEGQNVTLSCEQNLNHDAMYWYRQDPGQGLRLIYYSQIVNDFQKGDIAEGYSVSREKKESFPLTVTSAQKNPTAFYLCASRLSWENRWQPQHFGDGTRLSIL.

The chain carries TRBV18 and TRBJ2-2; 12 bases are shared with TRBD1. CDR3 size: 17 residues. V was clipped by 4 bases and J by 6 bases; unmatched bases: 9. Germline V CDR1 and CDR2: KGHSH, LQKENI. The CDR3 sequence is CASSRGQGAKDAGELFF. As DNA, the CDR3 is TGTGCCAGCTCACGGGGACAGGGGGCAAAGGACGCCGGGGAGCTGTTTTTT.

This clone has only one observation. This chain uses TRBV28 with TRBJ2-7, with TRBD1 matching over 12 bases. The CDR3 is 15 amino acids. Germline CDR1 reads MDHEN; CDR2 reads SYDVKM. V was clipped by 5 bases and J by 12 bases; unmatched bases: 14. CDR3 residues: CASSPPGQGARRSYF. CDR3 DNA: TGTGCCAGCAGTCCCCCGGGACAGGGGGCGCGTCGGTCGTACTTC.

The chain employs TRBV11-2 and TRBJ1-4; a weak D match, TRBD1 (5 bases). This CDR3 is 16 amino acids long. The germline V gene has CDR1 SGHAT and CDR2 FQNNGV. The germline V and J ends were trimmed by 1 base and 4 bases, with 13 bases remaining between them. This chain's CDR3 is CASSLGRGRFNEKLFF. The CDR3 DNA is TGTGCCAGCAGCTTAGGGAGGGGACGGTTTAATGAAAAACTGTTTTTT.

The rearrangement joins TRBV19 to TRBJ1-1, with D maybe TRBD1 (5 bases). Between the trimmed V and J ends, which lost 4 bases and 3 bases, there was a span of 12 bases. The CDR3 runs 14 residues. Per germline, CDR1 LNHDA and CDR2 SQIVND (reference sequence). The CDR3 protein is CASSNQGGYTEAFF. The CDR3 DNA reads as TGTGCCAGTAGTAACCAGGGTGGATACACTGAAGCTTTCTTT.

The chain couples TRBV7-3 to TRBJ2-6, with D perhaps matching TRBD1 (6 bases). The CDR3 is made up of 15 amino acids. Trimming took off 5 bases at V and 4 bases at J, with 12 bases between the two ends. Germline assignment: CDR1 SGHTA and CDR2 FQGTGA. CDR3 protein: CASSLQGTGANVLTF. In DNA, the CDR3 is TGTGCCAGCAGCCTACAGGGCACCGGGGCCAACGTCCTGACTTTC.